Below, one T cell receptor (beta chain) is given with its context. Its antigen remains unidentified. CDR3 length: 15 amino acids. CDR1 is SGHRS, CDR2 YFSETQ, per germline. J gave up 4 bases and V 2 bases, and 5 bases lay outside the gene matches. This sample was included in a study of Ad26.COV2.S vaccination and SARS-CoV-2 variants. Study findings and constraints: There was a possibility that the TCR breadth and depth analyses underestimated total T cell responses. Spike-specific responses of CD8+ and CD4+ T cells were reported to display substantial breadth after vaccination.

Profiling relied on immunoSEQ multiplex PCR, and the TCRdb table lists in-frame clones only, not all of them. Here the sample spans about 350,000 clones, about 87% being singletons. Specified treatment: around 19 received Ad26.COV2.S at low or high dose, single or two shots; about 5 received placebo; per-sample allocation not given. Sample collection was performed on day 63 after the first vaccine or placebo injection. This material consisted of peripheral blood, taken in a trial of Ad26.COV2.S vaccine versus placebo. The J gene is TRBJ1-1, the V gene TRBV5-1, with 10 positions matching TRBD1. This sequence was found in a person between 18 and 65 years old who received the Ad26.COV2.S COVID-19 vaccine or a placebo. The DNA of the CDR3 is TGCGCCAGCAGCTTAGGGACAGGGGAAAGCACTGAAGCTTTCTTT. It encodes CASSLGTGESTEAFF.